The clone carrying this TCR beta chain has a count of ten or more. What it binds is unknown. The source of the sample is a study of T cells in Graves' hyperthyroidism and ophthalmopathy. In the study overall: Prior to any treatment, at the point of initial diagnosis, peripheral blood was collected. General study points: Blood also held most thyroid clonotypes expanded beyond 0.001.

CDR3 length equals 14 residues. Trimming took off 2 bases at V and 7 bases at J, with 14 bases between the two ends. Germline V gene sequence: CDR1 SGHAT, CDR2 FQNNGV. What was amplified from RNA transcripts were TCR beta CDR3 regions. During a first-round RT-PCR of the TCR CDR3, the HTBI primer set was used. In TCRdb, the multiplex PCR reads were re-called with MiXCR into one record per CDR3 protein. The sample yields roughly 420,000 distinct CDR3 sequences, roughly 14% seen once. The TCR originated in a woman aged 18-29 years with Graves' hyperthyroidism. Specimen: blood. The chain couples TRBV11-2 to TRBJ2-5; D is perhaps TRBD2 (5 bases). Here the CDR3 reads CASSLLMDLATQYF. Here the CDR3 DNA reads TGTGCCAGCAGCTTACTTATGGACTTGGCGACCCAGTACTTC.